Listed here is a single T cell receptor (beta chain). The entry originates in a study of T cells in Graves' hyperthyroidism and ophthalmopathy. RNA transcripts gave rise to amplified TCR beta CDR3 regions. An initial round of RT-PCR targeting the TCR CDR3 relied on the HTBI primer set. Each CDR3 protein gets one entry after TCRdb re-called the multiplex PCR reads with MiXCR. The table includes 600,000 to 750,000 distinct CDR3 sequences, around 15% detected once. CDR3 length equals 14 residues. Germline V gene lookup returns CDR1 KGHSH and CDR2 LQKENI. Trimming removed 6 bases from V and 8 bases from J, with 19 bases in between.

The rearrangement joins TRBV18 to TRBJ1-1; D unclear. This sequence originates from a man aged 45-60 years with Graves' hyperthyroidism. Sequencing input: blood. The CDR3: CASSNLSSLSEAFF. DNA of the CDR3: TGTGCCAGCTCCAATTTATCTAGCCTCTCGGAAGCTTTCTTT.